Shown below are 18 T cell receptor beta chains from a single sample sequenced in a study of CD8 T cells in ankylosing spondylitis. From the 5' RACE reads, TCRdb called clonotypes with MiXCR, one entry per CDR3 protein. Among 300,000 to 400,000 distinct CDR3 sequences listed, roughly 22% were seen once. What was sequenced was blood, either unsorted or a sorted T cell fraction (not recorded which). These receptors came from a male donor with ankylosing spondylitis or in good health (not recorded which).

Only a few counts were recorded for this clonotype. The CDR3 protein is CSVEAFYEQYF. CDR3 in DNA: TGCAGCGTTGAAGCCTTCTACGAGCAGTACTTC. V gene TRBV29-1 combines with J gene TRBJ2-7; D ambiguous. The CDR3 is 11 amino acids. Germline assignment: CDR1 SQVTM and CDR2 ANQGSEA. With 1 base removed from V and 3 bases from J, the gap between germline ends came to 4 bases.

This clonotype was recorded a few times. V usage is TRBV6-5 and J usage is TRBJ2-2; 8 bases map to TRBD1. The CDR3 runs 16 residues. V was clipped by 0 bases and J by 5 bases; unmatched bases: 5. Per germline, CDR1 MNHEY and CDR2 SVGAGI. In DNA, the CDR3 is TGTGCCAGCAGTTACTCTTCAGGGGGCGATACCGGGGAGCTGTTTTTT. This encodes CASSYSSGGDTGELFF.

This clonotype has a handful of counts. The gene calls are TRBV4-1 and TRBJ1-5; D might be TRBD1 (6 bases). CDR3 length: 15 residues. The ends were cut back, 3 bases at V and 6 bases at J, with 15 bases in the middle. Germline V gene lookup returns CDR1 MGHRA and CDR2 YSYEKL. CDR3 in amino acids: CASSQVTGRAQPQHF. The DNA of the CDR3 is TGCGCCAGCAGCCAGGTAACAGGGAGAGCTCAGCCCCAGCATTTT.

This clonotype was seen a few times. This chain joins TRBV5-4 and TRBJ2-5, with D unclear. This CDR3 contains 14 residues. The V end lost 1 base, the J end lost 2 bases, and 9 bases lay between the germline ends. CDR1 is SGHNT and CDR2 is YYREEE in the germline V gene (reference sequence). CDR3 region: CASSLMATQETQYF. CDR3 in DNA: TGTGCCAGCAGCTTGATGGCCACACAAGAGACCCAGTACTTC. Filled out from reference TRBV5-4 and TRBJ2-5, the complete variable domain reads ETGVTQSPTHLIKTRGQQVTLRCSSQSGHNTVSWYQQALGQGPQFIFQYYREEENGRGNFPPRFSGLQFPNYSSELNVNALELDDSALYLCASSLMATQETQYFGPGTRLLVL.

This clonotype has only one observation. The genes are TRBV19 and TRBJ1-4, with D perhaps matching TRBD1 (5 bases). CDR1 and CDR2 (germline): LNHDA, SQIVND (reference sequence). Trimming took off 4 bases at V and 7 bases at J, with 19 bases between the two ends. CDR3 length equals 16 residues. CDR3 residues: CASSNLWRREAEKLFF. The CDR3 DNA is TGTGCCAGTAGTAACCTCTGGCGCAGGGAGGCTGAAAAACTGTTTTTT.

This clonotype has just a few counts. This sequence joins TRBV20-1 and TRBJ1-1; 8 bases are a match to TRBD1. The J segment lost 6 bases and the V segment lost 4 bases, leaving 10 bases of the junction unmatched. CDR1 is DFQATT and CDR2 is SNEGSKA in the germline V gene (reference sequence). This CDR3 comprises 14 residues. In DNA form, the CDR3 reads TGCAGTGCTATCACGGACAGGGTTACGGCTGAAGCTTTCTTT. Its translation: CSAITDRVTAEAFF.

CDR3 sequence (DNA): TGTGCCAGCAGCTTGGCTTCTAGCGGGGGAATTAATGAGCAGTTCTTC. Amino acids: CASSLASSGGINEQFF. The chain has TRBV5-6 and TRBJ2-1; 10 bases are a match to TRBD2. J was trimmed by 7 bases and V by 0 bases; bases with no gene match: 7. The germline CDR1 and CDR2 sequences are SGHDT and YYEEEE. CDR3 length equals 16 residues.

This chain joins TRBV2 and TRBJ2-3; D uncertain. Per germline, CDR1 SNHLY and CDR2 FYNNEI. V was shortened by 8 bases and J by 0 bases, with 3 bases between the two germline ends. This CDR3 region has 11 residues. CDR3 protein: CASLSTDTQYF. The DNA for the CDR3 is TGTGCCAGCCTAAGCACAGATACGCAGTATTTT. Variable domain in full (rest from reference TRBV2 and TRBJ2-3): EPEVTQTPSHQVTQMGQEVILRCVPISNHLYFYWYRQILGQKVEFLVSFYNNEISEKSEIFDDQFSVERPDGSNFTLKIRSTKLEDSAMYFCASLSTDTQYFGPGTRLTVL.

This clonotype was picked up many times. The rearrangement uses TRBV10-2 and TRBJ2-5, with TRBD1 matching 9 bases. V was pared by 6 bases and J by 4 bases, with 9 bases of the junction left unmatched. Germline assignment: CDR1 WSHSY and CDR2 SAAADI. The CDR3 is made up of 15 amino acids. CDR3 coding DNA: TGCGCCAGCAGCCCCACAGGACAGGGGTTAGAGACCCAGTACTTC. Translating it yields CASSPTGQGLETQYF.

This clonotype was observed a few times. The V call is TRBV11-2, the J call TRBJ2-1; D possibly corresponds to TRBD2 (7 bases). The V gene's germline CDR1 is SGHAT and CDR2 FQNNGV. V was clipped by 1 base and J by 8 bases, with 15 bases between them. The length of the CDR3 is 15 residues. The CDR3 bases are TGTGCCAGCAGCTTAGGGGCGGGGGCGAGGGATGAGCAGTTCTTC. Residues: CASSLGAGARDEQFF.

This rearrangement joins TRBV20-1 to TRBJ2-1; a weak D match, TRBD2 (6 bases). The CDR3 length is 14 residues. Germline V gene sequence: CDR1 DFQATT, CDR2 SNEGSKA (reference sequence). Trimming left V 1 base short and J 5 bases short, with 12 bases between. The CDR3 loop reads CSARGRTGDNEQFF. CDR3 DNA: TGCAGTGCTAGAGGCCGGACGGGGGACAATGAGCAGTTCTTC.

This sequence joins TRBV7-6 and TRBJ2-7; 7 bases agree with TRBD2. This CDR3 contains 17 residues. The germline V gene has CDR1 SGHVS and CDR2 FNYEAQ. Trimming cost V 0 bases and J 2 bases; bases outside gene matches: 10. DNA for the CDR3: TGTGCCAGCAGCTTAGCGCCGTCCGGCGGGGGAACCTACGAGCAGTACTTC. Protein: CASSLAPSGGGTYEQYF.

This chain uses TRBV10-2 with TRBJ2-7; 8 nucleotides agree with TRBD1. Unmatched junction bases numbered 2, after V lost 5 bases and J lost 2 bases. The CDR3 length is 13 residues. Per germline, CDR1 WSHSY and CDR2 SAAADI. In DNA form, the CDR3 reads TGCGCCAGCAGTCGGGACAGGCCCTACGAGCAGTACTTC. This gives the protein CASSRDRPYEQYF.

This clonotype occurred a few times. J is TRBJ2-4 and V is TRBV30; 8 bases match TRBD1. Germline CDR1 reads GTSNPN; CDR2 reads SVGIG (reference sequence). The CDR3 has 14 amino acids. V trimming: 1 base; J trimming: 6 bases; junction bases outside the gene matches: 5. The CDR3 loop reads CAWSATGTGNIQYF. The DNA of the CDR3 is TGTGCCTGGAGTGCCACCGGGACAGGAAACATTCAGTACTTC.

This clonotype was seen more than once but under ten times. This chain links TRBV25-1 with TRBJ2-7; 10 nucleotides align to TRBD1. Trimming at V came to 0 bases and at J to 5 bases, leaving 7 bases not matched to a gene. CDR3 length: 16 amino acids. CDR1 and CDR2 (germline): MGHDK, SYGVNS. DNA for the CDR3: TGTGCCAGCAGTGAATATGGGGACAGGGGAGTCAACGAGCAGTACTTC. It is translated as CASSEYGDRGVNEQYF.

The rearrangement uses TRBV11-2 and TRBJ2-1; 7 positions agree with TRBD2. Per germline, CDR1 SGHAT and CDR2 FQNNGV. The CDR3 runs to 14 residues. Trimming took 1 base from V and 9 from J; bases not matched to a gene: 6. CDR3 region: CASSLGPSGREQFF. CDR3 DNA sequence: TGTGCCAGCAGCTTAGGGCCTAGCGGTCGTGAGCAGTTCTTC.

This clonotype has only a few counts. CDR3: CASSSRTVSYEQYF. Here the CDR3 DNA reads TGTGCCAGCAGCTCGAGGACTGTCTCCTACGAGCAGTACTTC. The chain couples TRBV7-8 to TRBJ2-7; D is perhaps TRBD2 (5 bases). The CDR3 covers 14 residues. Trimming took off 4 bases at V and 0 bases at J, with 10 bases between the two ends. The V gene's germline CDR1 is SGHVS and CDR2 FQNEAQ.

This rearrangement joins TRBV4-1 to TRBJ2-6; the D gene is possibly TRBD1 (6 bases). Germline loops: CDR1 MGHRA, CDR2 YSYEKL. The CDR3 is made up of 14 amino acids. V was cut by 1 base and J by 10 bases, with 11 bases left in between. CDR3 nucleotides: TGCGCCAGCAGCCAAGCGACAGGCCCAAACGTCCTGACTTTC. This gives the protein CASSQATGPNVLTF.